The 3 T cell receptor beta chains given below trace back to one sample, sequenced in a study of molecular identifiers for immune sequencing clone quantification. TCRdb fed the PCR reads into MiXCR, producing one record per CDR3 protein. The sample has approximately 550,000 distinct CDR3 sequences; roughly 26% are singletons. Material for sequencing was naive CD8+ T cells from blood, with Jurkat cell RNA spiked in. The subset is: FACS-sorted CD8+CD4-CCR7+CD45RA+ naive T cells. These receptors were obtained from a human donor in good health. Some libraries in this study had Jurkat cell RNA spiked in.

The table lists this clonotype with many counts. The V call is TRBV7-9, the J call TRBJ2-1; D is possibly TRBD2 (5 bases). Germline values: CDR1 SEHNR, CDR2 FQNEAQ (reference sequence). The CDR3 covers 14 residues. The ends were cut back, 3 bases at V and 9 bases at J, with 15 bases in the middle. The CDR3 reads CASSFSLASGEQFF. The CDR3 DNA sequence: TGTGCCAGCAGCTTTAGCCTAGCAAGTGGTGAGCAGTTCTTC.

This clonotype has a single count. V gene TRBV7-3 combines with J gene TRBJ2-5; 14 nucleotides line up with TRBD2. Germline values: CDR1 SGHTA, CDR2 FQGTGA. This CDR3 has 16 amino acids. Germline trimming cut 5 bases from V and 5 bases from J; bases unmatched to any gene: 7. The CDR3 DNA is TGTGCCAGCAGCACTGGGACTAGCGGGAGCAGGGAGACCCAGTACTTC. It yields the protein CASSTGTSGSRETQYF. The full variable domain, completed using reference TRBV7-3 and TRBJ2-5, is GAGVSQTPSNKVTEKGKYVELRCDPISGHTALYWYRQSLGQGPEFLIYFQGTGAADDSGLPNDRFFAVRPEGSVSTLKIQRTERGDSAVYLCASSTGTSGSRETQYFGPGTRLLVL.

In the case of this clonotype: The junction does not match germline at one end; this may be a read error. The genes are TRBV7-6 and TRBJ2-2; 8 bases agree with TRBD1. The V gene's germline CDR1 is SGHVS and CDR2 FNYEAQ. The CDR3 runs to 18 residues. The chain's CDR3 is CASSFLRTGPSNTEELFF. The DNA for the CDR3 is TGTGCCAGCAGCTTCTTAAGGACAGGGCCCTCGAACACCGAGGAGCTGTTTTTT. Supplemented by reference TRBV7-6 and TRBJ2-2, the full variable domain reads GAGVSQSPRYKVTKRGQDVALRCDPISGHVSLYWYRQALGQGPEFLTYFNYEAQQDKSGLPNDRFSAERPEGSISTLTIQRTEQRDSAMYRCASSFLRTGPSNTEELFFGEGSRLTVL.